This TCR beta chain was sequenced during a study of T cells after yellow fever vaccination. Broader study findings: Booster sampling recovered most clones from primary vaccination (nearly 98% CD4, over 75% CD8).

This clonotype was seen many times. Its specificity is unknown. The CDR3 consists of 14 residues. V dropped 4 bases and J dropped 1 base, with 8 bases sitting between them. Via MiXCR, TCRdb re-called the 5' RACE reads, giving one row per CDR3 protein. Of fewer than 650,000 distinct CDR3 sequences listed, 21% are singletons. This chain connects TRBV12-3 or TRBV12-4 to TRBJ2-4, with D perhaps matching TRBD2 (6 bases). Sequencing was performed on PBMCs, taken roughly 20 days after the first yellow fever vaccination. The source is a man between 18 and 29 years old who received the YFV17D yellow fever vaccine. The chain's CDR3 is CASSSGVAKNIQYF. CDR3 nucleotides: TGTGCCAGCAGTTCGGGGGTGGCCAAAAACATTCAGTACTTC.